A single sample gave rise to the 23 T cell receptor beta chains below, sequenced in a study of blood T cell repertoires in COVID-19. Generated by immunoSEQ multiplex PCR, the TCRdb table keeps only in-frame clones and is missing some. The sample lists about 220,000 clones; 80% to 90% were seen once. The sample taken for sequencing was PBMCs or T cells enriched from blood (not recorded which). The receptors originated from a woman aged 40 to 55 with acute COVID-19.

This clone was recorded only once. The chain recombines TRBV6-2 or TRBV6-3 with TRBJ1-2; the D gene is possibly TRBD1 (6 bases). Germline V lookup: CDR1 MNHEY, CDR2 SVGEGT. This CDR3 comprises 17 residues. V was shortened by 2 bases and J by 8 bases, with 24 bases between the two germline ends. The CDR3 nucleotides are TGTGCCAGCAGTTACGAAAGTGGACAGACTCCCTCGGAAGGCTACACCTTC. Translating it yields CASSYESGQTPSEGYTF.

The chain couples TRBV18 to TRBJ1-2, with no clear D. Per the germline V gene, CDR1 is KGHSH and CDR2 is LQKENI. This CDR3 contains 12 residues. V was cut by 3 bases and J by 9 bases, with 11 bases left in between. The CDR3 nucleotides read TGTGCCAGCTCACCTATGGGGAGGAGCTACACCTTC. As protein: CASSPMGRSYTF.

This clone was detected a few times. The chain uses TRBV5-1 and TRBJ1-2; D unclear. CDR3 size: 15 residues. V lost 4 bases, J lost 4 bases, and 17 bases lay in between. Germline assignment: CDR1 SGHRS and CDR2 YFSETQ. CDR3 sequence reads: CASSIDMAVSYGYTF. CDR3 DNA: TGCGCCAGCAGCATTGACATGGCCGTAAGCTATGGCTACACCTTC.

This chain joins TRBV7-9 and TRBJ1-6, with a weak D call TRBD1 (5 bases). Trimming took 6 bases from V and 3 from J, leaving 15 bases between them. The germline V gene has CDR1 SEHNR and CDR2 FQNEAQ (reference sequence). This CDR3 comprises 16 residues. The CDR3: CASSAGSGFYNSPLHF. Written as DNA, the CDR3 is TGTGCCAGCAGTGCCGGTTCAGGGTTCTATAATTCACCCCTCCACTTT.

In this sample, this clone turned up a few times. The J gene is TRBJ2-2, the V gene TRBV19; 12 bases are a match to TRBD2. Unmatched junction bases numbered 3, after V lost 7 bases and J lost 3 bases. The CDR3 loop spans 15 amino acids. CDR1 and CDR2 from the germline V gene are LNHDA and SQIVND (reference sequence). CDR3 bases: TGTGCCAGTATACGGACTAGCGGGGACACCGGGGAGCTGTTTTTT. This gives the protein CASIRTSGDTGELFF.

In its sample, this clone was seen many times. The chain is built from TRBV19 and TRBJ1-5; the match to TRBD1 covers 11 bases. CDR1 LNHDA and CDR2 SQIVND come from the germline V gene (reference sequence). With V trimmed by 6 bases and J by 11 bases, 9 bases remained unmatched. The CDR3 has 14 residues. CDR3 amino acids: CASSIGTGGLSQHF. DNA for the CDR3: TGTGCCAGTAGCATTGGGACAGGGGGATTATCCCAGCATTTT.

This clone was seen a single time. The V gene is TRBV19, the J gene TRBJ2-6; 7 bases are shared with TRBD2. The CDR3 loop spans 15 amino acids. Trimming took 5 bases from V and 0 from J; bases not matched to a gene: 1. Germline CDR1 LNHDA, CDR2 SQIVND (reference sequence). CDR3 loop: CASSPGGSGANVLTF. The CDR3 DNA is TGTGCCAGTAGTCCGGGGGGCTCTGGGGCCAACGTCCTGACTTTC. The variable domain in full, completed from reference TRBV19 and TRBJ2-6, reads DGGITQSPKYLFRKEGQNVTLSCEQNLNHDAMYWYRQDPGQGLRLIYYSQIVNDFQKGDIAEGYSVSREKKESFPLTVTSAQKNPTAFYLCASSPGGSGANVLTFGAGSRLTVL.

The gene calls are TRBV2 and TRBJ2-1; D might be TRBD2 (7 bases). Germline CDR1 reads SNHLY; CDR2 reads FYNNEI. The CDR3 length is 15 residues. V lost 3 bases and J lost 4, with 13 bases in between. The CDR3 nucleotides are TGTGCCAGCAGTGATGGGGGGGGCACGTACAATGAGCAGTTCTTC. Residues: CASSDGGGTYNEQFF.

The rearrangement links TRBV6-5 to TRBJ2-1; possibly TRBD1 for D (5 bases). This CDR3 spans 13 amino acids. Germline CDR1 MNHEY, CDR2 SVGAGI. Trimming removed 4 bases from V and 3 bases from J, with 7 bases in between. The CDR3 loop reads CASSSDSYNEQFF. Written as DNA, the CDR3 is TGTGCCAGCAGTTCCGACAGCTACAATGAGCAGTTCTTC.

The chain uses TRBV14 and TRBJ1-2; D call uncertain. The V and J ends lost 0 bases and 8 bases respectively, with 13 bases between them. The germline V gene has CDR1 SGHDN and CDR2 FVKESK. This CDR3 contains 14 residues. The CDR3 DNA reads as TGTGCCAGCAGCCAAGATCGCGGGTCCTACGGCTACACCTTC. Translating gives CASSQDRGSYGYTF.

The V call is TRBV5-1, the J call TRBJ2-7; tentative D call: TRBD1 (6 bases). The germline V gene encodes CDR1 SGHRS and CDR2 YFSETQ. The CDR3 contains 13 residues. V was cut by 0 bases and J by 3 bases, with 7 bases left in between. The CDR3 protein is CASSLGTDYEQYV. The CDR3 DNA reads as TGCGCCAGCAGCTTGGGGACAGACTACGAGCAGTACGTC.

This clone was counted a single time. The chain joins TRBV6-5 to TRBJ1-2, with a tentative D call TRBD1 (6 bases). The V gene lost 8 bases and the J gene lost 0 bases, with 13 bases spanning the gap. The CDR3 is 14 amino acids. Germline CDR1 reads MNHEY; CDR2 reads SVGAGI. CDR3 in amino acids: CASVTGGANYGYTF. The DNA of the CDR3 is TGTGCCAGCGTTACGGGGGGCGCTAACTATGGCTACACCTTC.

This chain uses TRBV5-6 with TRBJ2-1, with a weak D call TRBD1 (5 bases). CDR1 SGHDT and CDR2 YYEEEE come from the germline V gene. The CDR3 has 13 amino acids. V was clipped by 0 bases and J by 6 bases, with 7 bases between them. The CDR3 nucleotides read TGTGCCAGCAGCTTGGCAGGGATCAATGAGCAGTTCTTC. Its protein is CASSLAGINEQFF.

V and J are TRBV7-8 and TRBJ1-1; 11 bases align to TRBD1. In germline, CDR1 is SGHVS, CDR2 FQNEAQ. V trimming: 6 bases; J trimming: 4 bases; junction bases outside the gene matches: 13. The CDR3 sequence is 17 residues long. The CDR3 sequence is CASRLATGTGGFTEAFF. As DNA, the CDR3 is TGTGCCAGCAGGTTGGCGACCGGGACAGGGGGATTCACTGAAGCTTTCTTT.

The chain couples TRBV7-8 to TRBJ1-5, with 7 bases lining up with TRBD1. V was pared by 2 bases and J by 4 bases, with 8 bases of the junction left unmatched. CDR1 and CDR2 from the germline V gene are SGHVS and FQNEAQ. This CDR3 spans 16 amino acids. CDR3 coding DNA: TGTGCCAGCAGCTTACCAAGGGGACAGTTTAATCAGCCCCAGCATTTT. Translating gives CASSLPRGQFNQPQHF.

The chain couples TRBV11-2 to TRBJ2-3; a possible D gene is TRBD1 (5 bases). The V gene's germline CDR1 is SGHAT and CDR2 FQNNGV. This CDR3 has 16 residues. V was trimmed by 3 bases and J by 0 bases, leaving 13 bases between them. CDR3 in amino acids: CASSFAGFGSTDTQYF. CDR3 in DNA: TGTGCCAGCAGCTTTGCAGGGTTTGGGAGCACAGATACGCAGTATTTT.

The gene calls are TRBV27 and TRBJ2-2; the D gene is possibly TRBD2 (6 bases). With 6 bases removed from V and 0 bases from J, the gap between germline ends came to 11 bases. This CDR3 is built from 15 residues. Germline V gene lookup returns CDR1 MNHEY and CDR2 SMNVEV (reference sequence). The CDR3 protein is CASRQDYSNTGELFF. The CDR3 DNA reads as TGTGCCAGCAGACAGGACTACTCGAACACCGGGGAGCTGTTTTTT.

This clone was found a few times. The chain uses TRBV18 and TRBJ1-2; D uncertain. This CDR3 region has 13 residues. Germline V gene sequence: CDR1 KGHSH, CDR2 LQKENI. V lost 5 bases to trimming and J lost 0 bases, with 7 bases between them. The CDR3: CASSVRTNYGYTF. In DNA form, the CDR3 reads TGTGCCAGCTCAGTCAGGACTAACTATGGCTACACCTTC.

The chain is built from TRBV9 and TRBJ2-2, with D unresolved. The CDR3 runs to 14 residues. V was cut by 0 bases and J by 0 bases, with 3 bases left in between. The V gene's germline CDR1 is SGDLS and CDR2 YYNGEE. CDR3 sequence reads: CASSVATNTGELFF. The CDR3 bases are TGTGCCAGCAGCGTAGCCACGAACACCGGGGAGCTGTTTTTT.

The rearrangement links TRBV19 to TRBJ2-5; 10 bases match TRBD1. The CDR3 is made up of 16 amino acids. V lost 7 bases and J lost 5; bases outside the gene matches: 13. The germline V gene has CDR1 LNHDA and CDR2 SQIVND (reference sequence). The CDR3: CASTPRGTGDGETQYF. The CDR3 coding sequence is TGTGCCAGTACGCCAAGGGGGACAGGGGATGGGGAGACCCAGTACTTC.

The V gene is TRBV6-5, the J gene TRBJ1-1; the D gene is possibly TRBD1 (6 bases). The germline CDR1 and CDR2 sequences are MNHEY and SVGAGI. V lost 5 bases, J lost 11 bases, and 18 bases lay in between. The CDR3 is 13 amino acids. Here the CDR3 DNA reads TGTGCCAGCAGTAGTGACAGGCTCGGGATGGCTTTCTTT. Residues: CASSSDRLGMAFF.

The J gene is TRBJ1-4, the V gene TRBV6-5; D is uncertain. V lost 6 bases to trimming and J lost 7 bases, with 9 bases between them. The germline gives CDR1 MNHEY, CDR2 SVGAGI. The CDR3 is 12 residues long. CDR3 protein: CASSPGGEKLFF. The CDR3, as DNA: TGTGCCAGCAGCCCCGGCGGTGAAAAACTGTTTTTT.

The V gene is TRBV3-1 (or the pseudogene TRBV3-2), the J gene TRBJ1-1; no reliable D call. CDR1 is LGHDT, CDR2 YNNKEL, per germline (reference sequence). The CDR3 runs 17 residues. With 4 bases removed from V and 1 base from J, the gap between germline ends came to 19 bases. CDR3 sequence reads: CASSPRRVGSENTEAFF. The CDR3 coding sequence is TGTGCCAGCAGCCCCCGACGGGTGGGTTCGGAGAACACTGAAGCTTTCTTT.